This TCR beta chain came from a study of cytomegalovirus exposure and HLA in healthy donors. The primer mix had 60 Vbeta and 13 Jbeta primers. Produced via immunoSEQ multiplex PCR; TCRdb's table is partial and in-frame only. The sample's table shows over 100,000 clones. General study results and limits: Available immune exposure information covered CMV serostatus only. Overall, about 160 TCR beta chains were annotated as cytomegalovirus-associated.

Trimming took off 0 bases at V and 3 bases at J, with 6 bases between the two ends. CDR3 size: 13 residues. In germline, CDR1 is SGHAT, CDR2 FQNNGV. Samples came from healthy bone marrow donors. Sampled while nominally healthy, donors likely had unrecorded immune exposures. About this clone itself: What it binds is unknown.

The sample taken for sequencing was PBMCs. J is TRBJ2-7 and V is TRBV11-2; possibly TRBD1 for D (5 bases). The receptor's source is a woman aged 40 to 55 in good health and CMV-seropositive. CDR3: CASSLDRVYEQYF. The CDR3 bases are TGTGCCAGCAGCTTAGACAGGGTCTACGAGCAGTACTTC.